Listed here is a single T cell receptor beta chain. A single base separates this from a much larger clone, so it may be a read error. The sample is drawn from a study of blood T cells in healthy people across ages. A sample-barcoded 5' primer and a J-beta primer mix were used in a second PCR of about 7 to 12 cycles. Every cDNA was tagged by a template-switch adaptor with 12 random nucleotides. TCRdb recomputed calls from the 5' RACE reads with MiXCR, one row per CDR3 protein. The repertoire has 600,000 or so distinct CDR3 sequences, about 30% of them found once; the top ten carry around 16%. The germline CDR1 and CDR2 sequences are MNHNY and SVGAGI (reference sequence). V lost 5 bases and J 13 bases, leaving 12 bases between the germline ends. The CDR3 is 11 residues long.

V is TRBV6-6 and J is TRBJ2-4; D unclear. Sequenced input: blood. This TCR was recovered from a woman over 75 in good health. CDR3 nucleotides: TGTGCCAGCAGTGCTGGGGTTGGGCAGTACTTC. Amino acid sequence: CASSAGVGQYF.